This section outlines one T cell receptor (beta chain) sequence together with its context. Germline lookup yields CDR1 SQVTM and CDR2 ANQGSEA. The CDR3 contains 15 residues. V was clipped by 4 bases and J by 2 bases, with 17 bases between them. The data were obtained in a study of blood T cells in healthy people across ages. Sample-barcoded 5' priming and a J-beta primer mix drove a second PCR of roughly 6 to 12 cycles. Through a template-switch adaptor with 12 random nucleotides, each cDNA molecule received a tag. In TCRdb, the 5' RACE reads were re-called with MiXCR into one record per CDR3 protein. The sample holds 890,000 or so distinct CDR3 sequences, about 59% seen once. Researchers report isolating at least 7 million PBMCs per sample.

The TCR was taken from a man aged 25 to 40 in good health. The chain has TRBV29-1 and TRBJ1-2; possible D gene TRBD1, 5 bases. Sequenced sample: blood. The CDR3 spells CSVVAPKGINYGYTF. The DNA of the CDR3 is TGCAGCGTTGTGGCCCCTAAGGGGATAAACTATGGCTACACCTTC.